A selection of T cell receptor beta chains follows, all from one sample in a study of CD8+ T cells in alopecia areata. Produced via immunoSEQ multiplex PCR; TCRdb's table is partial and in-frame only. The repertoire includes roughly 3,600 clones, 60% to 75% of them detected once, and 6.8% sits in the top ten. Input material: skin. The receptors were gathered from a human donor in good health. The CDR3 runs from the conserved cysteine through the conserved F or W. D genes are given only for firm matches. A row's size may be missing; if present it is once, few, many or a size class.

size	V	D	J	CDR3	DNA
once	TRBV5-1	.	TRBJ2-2	CASSYGFQGGTGELFF	TGCGCCAGCAGCTACGGGTTCCAGGGGGGCACCGGGGAGCTGTTTTTT
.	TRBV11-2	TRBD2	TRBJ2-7	CASSPLSGTRSSYEQYF	TGTGCCAGCAGCCCACTCTCCGGGACTAGAAGTTCCTACGAGCAGTACTTC
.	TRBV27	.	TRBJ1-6	CASSLSASPLHF	TGTGCCAGCAGTTTATCCGCTTCACCCCTCCACTTT
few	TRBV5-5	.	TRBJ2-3	CASSLRGGAGFTDTQYF	TGTGCCAGCAGTTTACGTGGCGGGGCCGGATTCACAGATACGCAGTATTTT
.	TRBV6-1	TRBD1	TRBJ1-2	CASTGQGYGYTF	TGTGCCAGCACCGGACAGGGGTATGGCTACACCTTC
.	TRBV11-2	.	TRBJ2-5	CASSNNLQETQYF	TGTGCCAGCAGCAATAACCTCCAAGAGACCCAGTACTTC
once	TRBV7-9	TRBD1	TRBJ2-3	CASSLGDRGLTDTQYF	TGTGCCAGCAGCTTGGGAGACAGGGGGCTCACAGATACGCAGTATTTT
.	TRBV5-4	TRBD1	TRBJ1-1	CASSSGQHTEAFF	TGTGCCAGCAGCTCGGGACAGCACACTGAAGCTTTCTTT
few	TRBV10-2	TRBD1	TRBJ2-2	CASCEGARYTGELFF	TGCGCCAGCTGTGAGGGGGCGCGTTACACCGGGGAGCTGTTTTTT
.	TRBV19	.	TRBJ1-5	CASSIGGEGRQPQHF	TGTGCCAGTAGTATAGGCGGGGAGGGGAGGCAGCCCCAGCATTTT
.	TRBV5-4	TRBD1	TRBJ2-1	CASSLRDRGYNEQFF	TGTGCCAGCAGCTTAAGGGACAGGGGGTACAATGAGCAGTTCTTC
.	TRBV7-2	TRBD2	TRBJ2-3	CASSVRGLGLAGTDTQYF	TGTGCCAGCAGCGTTCGGGGTTTAGGACTAGCGGGCACAGATACGCAGTATTTT
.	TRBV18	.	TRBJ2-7	CASSSMRYSDHEQYF	TGTGCCAGCTCATCAATGAGGTATTCCGACCACGAGCAGTACTTC
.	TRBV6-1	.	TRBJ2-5	CASSRSSITQEAQYF	TGTGCCAGCTCAAGATCGAGCATAACCCAAGAGGCCCAGTACTTC
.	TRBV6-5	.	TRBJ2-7	CASSYSDEQYF	TGTGCCAGCAGTTACTCCGACGAGCAGTACTTC
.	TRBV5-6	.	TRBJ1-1	CASSPWTNTEAFF	TGTGCCAGCAGCCCCTGGACGAACACTGAAGCTTTCTTT
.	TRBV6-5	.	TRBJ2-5	CASSARAFQETQYF	TGTGCCAGCTCTGCCAGGGCTTTTCAAGAGACCCAGTACTTC
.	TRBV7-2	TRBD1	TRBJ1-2	CASSPGTGLGGGYTF	TGTGCCAGCAGCCCTGGGACAGGGCTGGGGGGAGGCTACACCTTC
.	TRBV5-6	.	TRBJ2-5	CASSLSGSKETQYF	TGTGCCAGCAGCTTGTCGGGATCGAAAGAGACCCAGTACTTC
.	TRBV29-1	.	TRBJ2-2	CSAAGNTGELFF	TGCAGCGCCGCGGGGAACACCGGGGAGCTGTTTTTT
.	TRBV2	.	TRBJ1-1	CASSEPQGQFRAFF	TGTGCCAGCAGTGAACCCCAGGGTCAATTTAGAGCTTTCTTT
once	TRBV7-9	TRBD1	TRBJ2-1	CASSSRDRVHEQFF	TGTGCCAGCAGCTCCCGGGACAGGGTTCATGAGCAGTTCTTC
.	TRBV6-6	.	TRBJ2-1	CASGGAGEQFF	TGTGCCAGCGGGGGGGCAGGTGAGCAGTTCTTC
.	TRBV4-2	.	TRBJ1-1	CASSQDNGKTEAFF	TGTGCCAGCAGCCAAGATAACGGAAAAACTGAAGCTTTCTTT
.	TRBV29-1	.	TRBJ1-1	CSVEERRGGNTEAFF	TGCAGCGTTGAAGAGCGCCGGGGGGGGAACACTGAAGCTTTCTTT
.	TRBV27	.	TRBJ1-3	CASSAVSSGNTIYF	TGTGCCAGCAGCGCTGTAAGCTCTGGAAACACCATATATTTT
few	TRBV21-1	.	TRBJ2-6	CASRRHLLQQSRANVLTF	TGTGCCAGCAGAAGGCACTTGCTACAACAAAGTCGGGCCAACGTCCTGACTTTC
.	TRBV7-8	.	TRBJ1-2	CASSSLVSNGYTF	TGTGCCAGCAGCTCCCTGGTCTCTAATGGCTACACCTTC
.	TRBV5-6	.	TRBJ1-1	CASSALTGYTEAFF	TGTGCCAGCAGCGCCCTGACAGGATATACTGAAGCTTTCTTT
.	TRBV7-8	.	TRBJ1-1	CASSYREIYAEAFF	TGTGCCAGCAGCTACCGGGAGATTTATGCCGAAGCTTTCTTT
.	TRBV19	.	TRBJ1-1	CASRFEGGGGTEAFF	TGTGCCAGTAGATTCGAGGGGGGCGGTGGCACTGAAGCTTTCTTT
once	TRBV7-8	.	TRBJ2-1	CASSFSSSYNEQFF	TGTGCCAGCAGCTTCTCCAGCTCCTACAATGAGCAGTTCTTC
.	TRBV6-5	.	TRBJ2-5	CASSGPLETQYF	TGTGCCAGCAGTGGGCCTCTAGAGACCCAGTACTTC
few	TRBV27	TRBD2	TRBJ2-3	CASSLTSGIPGDTQYF	TGTGCTAGCAGTTTAACTAGCGGGATCCCCGGAGATACGCAGTATTTT
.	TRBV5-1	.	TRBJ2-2	CASSLALDGDTGELFF	TGCGCCAGCAGCTTGGCCCTGGACGGAGACACCGGGGAGCTGTTTTTT
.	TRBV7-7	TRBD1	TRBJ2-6	CASSSRGLGFSGANVLTF	TGTGCCAGCAGCTCCAGGGGGCTCGGTTTCTCTGGGGCCAACGTCCTGACTTTC
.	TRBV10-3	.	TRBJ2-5	CAISLGEETQYF	TGTGCCATTTCACTCGGGGAGGAGACCCAGTACTTC
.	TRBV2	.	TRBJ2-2	CASRKGRGNTGELFF	TGTGCCAGCAGAAAAGGGCGGGGGAACACCGGGGAGCTGTTTTTT
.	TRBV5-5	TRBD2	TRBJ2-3	CASSLERGDTDTQYF	TGTGCCAGCAGCTTGGAACGGGGGGACACAGATACGCAGTATTTT
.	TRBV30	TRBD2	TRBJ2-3	CAWRASGGASDTQYF	TGTGCCTGGAGGGCTAGCGGGGGGGCATCAGATACGCAGTATTTT
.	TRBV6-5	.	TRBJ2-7	CASSSGMGEQYF	TGTGCCAGCAGTTCAGGGATGGGCGAGCAGTACTTC
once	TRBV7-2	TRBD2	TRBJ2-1	CASSLFGGAAGNEQFF	TGTGCCAGCAGCTTGTTCGGGGGGGCCGCAGGCAATGAGCAGTTCTTC
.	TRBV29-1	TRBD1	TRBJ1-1	CSVEGGQGNTEAFF	TGCAGCGTTGAAGGTGGACAGGGGAACACTGAAGCTTTCTTT
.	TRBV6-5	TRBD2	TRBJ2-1	CASSQLAGRGNEQFF	TGTGCCAGCAGCCAACTAGCGGGGAGGGGAAATGAGCAGTTCTTC
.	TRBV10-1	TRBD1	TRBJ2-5	CASSDGQGLIETQYF	TGCGCCAGCAGCGACGGACAGGGCTTGATCGAGACCCAGTACTTC
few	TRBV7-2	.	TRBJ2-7	CASSLGGDGYEQYF	TGTGCCAGCAGCTTAGGGGGCGACGGATACGAGCAGTACTTC
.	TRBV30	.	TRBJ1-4	CAWSQEKLFF	TGTGCCTGGAGTCAGGAAAAACTGTTTTTT
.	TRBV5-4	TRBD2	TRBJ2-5	CASSTGTSGGRETQYF	TGTGCCAGCAGCACCGGGACTAGCGGGGGGAGAGAGACCCAGTACTTC